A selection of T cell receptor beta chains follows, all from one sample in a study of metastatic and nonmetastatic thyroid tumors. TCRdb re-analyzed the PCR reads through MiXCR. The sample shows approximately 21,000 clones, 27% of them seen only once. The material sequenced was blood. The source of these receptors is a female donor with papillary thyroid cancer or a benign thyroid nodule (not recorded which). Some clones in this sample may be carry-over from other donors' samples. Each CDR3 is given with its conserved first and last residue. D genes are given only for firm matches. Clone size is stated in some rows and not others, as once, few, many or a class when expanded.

cdr3_nt: TGTGCCACCAGCAGGCCAGGGAACGAAGATACGCAGTATTTT
cdr3_aa: CATSRPGNEDTQYF
cdr3_length: 14
v_call: TRBV15
d_call: .
j_call: TRBJ2-3
clone_size: .

cdr3_nt: TGCGCCAGCAGCCGAACCGTGACAGGGGCCGAGCAGTACTTC
cdr3_aa: CASSRTVTGAEQYF
cdr3_length: 14
v_call: TRBV5-1
d_call: TRBD1
j_call: TRBJ2-7
clone_size: .

cdr3_nt: TGCAGTGCTCGGCCCCGGGGCGTCCAGCCTCGGTACATTCAGTACTTC
cdr3_aa: CSARPRGVQPRYIQYF
cdr3_length: 16
v_call: TRBV20-1
d_call: .
j_call: TRBJ2-4
clone_size: .

cdr3_nt: TGTGCCAGCAGCGAGACAGTGAACACTGAAGCTTTCTTT
cdr3_aa: CASSETVNTEAFF
cdr3_length: 13
v_call: TRBV7-3
d_call: .
j_call: TRBJ1-1
clone_size: many

cdr3_nt: TGTGCCAGCAGCCCCCGGACTAGCGGGGGGGCGATAACCCAGTACTTC
cdr3_aa: CASSPRTSGGAITQYF
cdr3_length: 16
v_call: TRBV7-8
d_call: TRBD2
j_call: TRBJ2-5
clone_size: once

cdr3_nt: TGTGCCAGCACCCCCGGACAGTGGACTAATCAGCCCCAGCATTTT
cdr3_aa: CASTPGQWTNQPQHF
cdr3_length: 15
v_call: TRBV6-2/TRBV6-3
d_call: .
j_call: TRBJ1-5
clone_size: few

cdr3_nt: TGCAGCGTTAGGGGGGGAAACACTGAAGCTTTCTTT
cdr3_aa: CSVRGGNTEAFF
cdr3_length: 12
v_call: TRBV29-1
d_call: .
j_call: TRBJ1-1
clone_size: many

cdr3_nt: TGTGCCATCATCCTGAGCCGGGACAGGGATCTCGATGAGCAGTTCTTC
cdr3_aa: CAIILSRDRDLDEQFF
cdr3_length: 16
v_call: TRBV10-3
d_call: TRBD1
j_call: TRBJ2-1
clone_size: few

cdr3_nt: TGCAGTGCTAACGGACTAGCGGGCTATAACGAGCAGTACTTC
cdr3_aa: CSANGLAGYNEQYF
cdr3_length: 14
v_call: TRBV20-1
d_call: TRBD2
j_call: TRBJ2-7
clone_size: .

cdr3_nt: TGTGCCAGCAATGGGGGGGGAACTGAAGCTTTCTTT
cdr3_aa: CASNGGGTEAFF
cdr3_length: 12
v_call: TRBV2
d_call: .
j_call: TRBJ1-1
clone_size: few

cdr3_nt: TGTGCCAGCAGTCGACCGCGGACTAGCGGGAGAACCTACGAGCAGTACTTC
cdr3_aa: CASSRPRTSGRTYEQYF
cdr3_length: 17
v_call: TRBV6-2/TRBV6-3
d_call: TRBD2
j_call: TRBJ2-7
clone_size: few

cdr3_nt: TGTGCCAGCAGCTTAATCCACGAGCAGTACTTC
cdr3_aa: CASSLIHEQYF
cdr3_length: 11
v_call: TRBV7-2
d_call: .
j_call: TRBJ2-7
clone_size: medium-sized

cdr3_nt: TGTGCCAGCAGGGCCGCAGTAGAACTCGAGACCCAGTACTTC
cdr3_aa: CASRAAVELETQYF
cdr3_length: 14
v_call: TRBV6-5
d_call: .
j_call: TRBJ2-5
clone_size: .

cdr3_nt: TGTGCCAGCAGCCGCCCCGGGACGGGATACAATGAGCAGTTCTTC
cdr3_aa: CASSRPGTGYNEQFF
cdr3_length: 15
v_call: TRBV7-2
d_call: .
j_call: TRBJ2-1
clone_size: many

cdr3_nt: TGTGCCACCAGCAGATACCGGGACACCGCCTCCTACGAGCAGTACTTC
cdr3_aa: CATSRYRDTASYEQYF
cdr3_length: 16
v_call: TRBV15
d_call: .
j_call: TRBJ2-7
clone_size: few

cdr3_nt: TGTGCCAGCAGTAGGATCCCTGTCGGGAGTGGCACCGGGGAGCTGTTTTTT
cdr3_aa: CASSRIPVGSGTGELFF
cdr3_length: 17
v_call: TRBV6-1
d_call: .
j_call: TRBJ2-2
clone_size: few

cdr3_nt: TGTGCCAGCAGTTTAGACAAAGGGAGGGCTATCAATGAGCAGTTCTTC
cdr3_aa: CASSLDKGRAINEQFF
cdr3_length: 16
v_call: TRBV12-3/TRBV12-4
d_call: TRBD2
j_call: TRBJ2-1
clone_size: .

cdr3_nt: TGTGCCAGCAGCTTCCGGGACTATGGCTCCAATGAGCAGTTCTTC
cdr3_aa: CASSFRDYGSNEQFF
cdr3_length: 15
v_call: TRBV9
d_call: TRBD2
j_call: TRBJ2-1
clone_size: many

cdr3_nt: TGCAGTGCTACCCCTTCCGGGCCGACTATTTACTTC
cdr3_aa: CSATPSGPTIYF
cdr3_length: 12
v_call: TRBV20-1
d_call: .
j_call: TRBJ2-5
clone_size: .

cdr3_nt: TGTGCCAGCAGTTGGGACGGGCAATGTGGGGCCAACGTCCTGACTTTC
cdr3_aa: CASSWDGQCGANVLTF
cdr3_length: 16
v_call: TRBV12-3/TRBV12-4
d_call: .
j_call: TRBJ2-6
clone_size: few

cdr3_nt: TGCAGTGCTAATGGACAAAAAAAAGAGACCCAGTACTTC
cdr3_aa: CSANGQKKETQYF
cdr3_length: 13
v_call: TRBV20-1
d_call: .
j_call: TRBJ2-5
clone_size: many

cdr3_nt: TGTGCCAGCAGTGACTCGACAGGGCACAATGAGCAGTTCTTC
cdr3_aa: CASSDSTGHNEQFF
cdr3_length: 14
v_call: TRBV6-5
d_call: TRBD1
j_call: TRBJ2-1
clone_size: few

cdr3_nt: TGCAGTGCTAGCGGCGGGGGGGCCCTCCACTTT
cdr3_aa: CSASGGGALHF
cdr3_length: 11
v_call: TRBV20-1
d_call: .
j_call: TRBJ1-6
clone_size: .

cdr3_nt: TGTGCCAGCAGCCTCCACGGGAATCCTGGCGGCTACACCTTC
cdr3_aa: CASSLHGNPGGYTF
cdr3_length: 14
v_call: TRBV3-1
d_call: .
j_call: TRBJ1-2
clone_size: .

cdr3_nt: TGTGCCAGCAGTGAGTCGTTGCCTGGCGAGCAGTACTTC
cdr3_aa: CASSESLPGEQYF
cdr3_length: 13
v_call: TRBV2
d_call: .
j_call: TRBJ2-7
clone_size: .

cdr3_nt: TGTGCCAGCAGTGAACACTCGGTGGTGCGTGATATAACAGCGGATACGCAGTATTTT
cdr3_aa: CASSEHSVVRDITADTQYF
cdr3_length: 19
v_call: TRBV2
d_call: .
j_call: TRBJ2-3
clone_size: .

cdr3_nt: TGTGCCACCAGGAGGGGGGGAGAGACTAACTATGGCTACACCTTC
cdr3_aa: CATRRGGETNYGYTF
cdr3_length: 15
v_call: TRBV15
d_call: .
j_call: TRBJ1-2
clone_size: few

cdr3_nt: TGTGCCAGCACTCAGCGGGATTTCAGCAATGAGCAGTTCTTC
cdr3_aa: CASTQRDFSNEQFF
cdr3_length: 14
v_call: TRBV6-1
d_call: TRBD2
j_call: TRBJ2-1
clone_size: .

cdr3_nt: TGTGCCAGCAGTGAAGTGGCCGAGGGGCCCAATGAAGCTTTCTTT
cdr3_aa: CASSEVAEGPNEAFF
cdr3_length: 15
v_call: TRBV6-1
d_call: .
j_call: TRBJ1-1
clone_size: few

cdr3_nt: TGTGCCAGCACTCTAAGGGGGGGAGAGCAGTACTTC
cdr3_aa: CASTLRGGEQYF
cdr3_length: 12
v_call: TRBV12-3/TRBV12-4
d_call: .
j_call: TRBJ2-7
clone_size: .

cdr3_nt: TGCAGTGCTAGTTGGCGTATCGGTTCTGAAGCTTTCTTT
cdr3_aa: CSASWRIGSEAFF
cdr3_length: 13
v_call: TRBV20-1
d_call: .
j_call: TRBJ1-1
clone_size: .

cdr3_nt: TGTGCCAGCAGTCCTGGGACAGGTATTTACAATGAGCATTTCTTC
cdr3_aa: CASSPGTGIYNEHFF
cdr3_length: 15
v_call: TRBV28
d_call: TRBD1
j_call: TRBJ2-1
clone_size: few

cdr3_nt: TGTGCCAGTAGCACAGGGGTAAGCCCCGGGGAGCTGTTTTTT
cdr3_aa: CASSTGVSPGELFF
cdr3_length: 14
v_call: TRBV19
d_call: TRBD1
j_call: TRBJ2-2
clone_size: few

cdr3_nt: TGCGCCAGCAGAATGACGGGGGATGAAGCTTTCTTT
cdr3_aa: CASRMTGDEAFF
cdr3_length: 12
v_call: TRBV5-1
d_call: .
j_call: TRBJ1-1
clone_size: .

cdr3_nt: TGTGCCAGCAGCCAAGGCCGTGGGGGGACTAGCTCCGAGCAGTACTTC
cdr3_aa: CASSQGRGGTSSEQYF
cdr3_length: 16
v_call: TRBV3-1
d_call: TRBD2
j_call: TRBJ2-7
clone_size: .

cdr3_nt: TGCGCCAGCAGCCAAGTAGGAGGGCAGTTCTACGAGCAGTACTTC
cdr3_aa: CASSQVGGQFYEQYF
cdr3_length: 15
v_call: TRBV4-1
d_call: .
j_call: TRBJ2-7
clone_size: many

cdr3_nt: TGTGCCAGCAGTTTTCGGGCCATAAAGGGACAGCCCCAGCATTTT
cdr3_aa: CASSFRAIKGQPQHF
cdr3_length: 15
v_call: TRBV6-2/TRBV6-3
d_call: .
j_call: TRBJ1-5
clone_size: .

cdr3_nt: TGCAGTGCTCCACCCATAGCGGGGGGCCGGAACACCGGGGAGCTGTTTTTT
cdr3_aa: CSAPPIAGGRNTGELFF
cdr3_length: 17
v_call: TRBV20-1
d_call: TRBD2
j_call: TRBJ2-2
clone_size: .

cdr3_nt: TGTGCCAGCAGTGTGGCGGGGGGAGCCTACGAGCAGTACTTC
cdr3_aa: CASSVAGGAYEQYF
cdr3_length: 14
v_call: TRBV12-3/TRBV12-4
d_call: TRBD2
j_call: TRBJ2-7
clone_size: few

cdr3_nt: TGTGCCAGCAGCCAGGGGGCGCGGGAAAAACTGTTTTTT
cdr3_aa: CASSQGAREKLFF
cdr3_length: 13
v_call: TRBV3-1
d_call: .
j_call: TRBJ1-4
clone_size: many

cdr3_nt: TGTGCCAGCAGCGTAGGGTTTAATAATTCACCCCTCCACTTT
cdr3_aa: CASSVGFNNSPLHF
cdr3_length: 14
v_call: TRBV9
d_call: .
j_call: TRBJ1-6
clone_size: .

cdr3_nt: TGTGCCAGCAGTTTAGACAGCGGGAGGGCTATCAATGAGCAGTTCTTC
cdr3_aa: CASSLDSGRAINEQFF
cdr3_length: 16
v_call: TRBV12-3/TRBV12-4
d_call: TRBD2
j_call: TRBJ2-1
clone_size: medium-sized

cdr3_nt: TGTGCCAGCAGGAATCTGGTCGACACAGTGAACACTGAAGCTTTCTTT
cdr3_aa: CASRNLVDTVNTEAFF
cdr3_length: 16
v_call: TRBV28
d_call: .
j_call: TRBJ1-1
clone_size: medium-sized

cdr3_nt: TGCAGTGCTATTCCGGGACATCTTCTCTATGGCTACACCTTC
cdr3_aa: CSAIPGHLLYGYTF
cdr3_length: 14
v_call: TRBV20-1
d_call: .
j_call: TRBJ1-2
clone_size: many

cdr3_nt: TGTGCCAGCACCCGGGGGGGGGCCCCTAACTATGGCTACACCTTC
cdr3_aa: CASTRGGAPNYGYTF
cdr3_length: 15
v_call: TRBV6-1
d_call: .
j_call: TRBJ1-2
clone_size: medium-sized

cdr3_nt: TGTGCCAGCACCCCTCCGGGATGGCTAGCGGGAGTAGAGACCCAGTACTTC
cdr3_aa: CASTPPGWLAGVETQYF
cdr3_length: 17
v_call: TRBV12-3/TRBV12-4
d_call: TRBD2
j_call: TRBJ2-5
clone_size: few

cdr3_nt: TGTGCCAGCAGCCACACGACAGGGGACTACGAGCAGTACTTC
cdr3_aa: CASSHTTGDYEQYF
cdr3_length: 14
v_call: TRBV3-1
d_call: TRBD1
j_call: TRBJ2-7
clone_size: .

cdr3_nt: TGCAGCGCTAGACAACTAGTGCCAAAAGAGACCCAGTACTTC
cdr3_aa: CSARQLVPKETQYF
cdr3_length: 14
v_call: TRBV20-1
d_call: .
j_call: TRBJ2-5
clone_size: .

cdr3_nt: TGTGCCAGCAGCGCTAGAGGAGGTCCCTACAATGAGCAGTTCTTC
cdr3_aa: CASSARGGPYNEQFF
cdr3_length: 15
v_call: TRBV11-2
d_call: .
j_call: TRBJ2-1
clone_size: many

cdr3_nt: TGTTCCAGCATACCGATTCTCGAGAACACTGAAGCTTTCTTT
cdr3_aa: CSSIPILENTEAFF
cdr3_length: 14
v_call: TRBV7-9
d_call: .
j_call: TRBJ1-1
clone_size: .

cdr3_nt: TGTGCCAGCAGTGTTTCGGCGGGGAGGGCCGGGGAGCTGTTTTTT
cdr3_aa: CASSVSAGRAGELFF
cdr3_length: 15
v_call: TRBV6-1
d_call: TRBD2
j_call: TRBJ2-2
clone_size: few

cdr3_nt: TGTGCCAGCAGCCCCGTCGGGGCCAGCTACGAGCAGTACTTC
cdr3_aa: CASSPVGASYEQYF
cdr3_length: 14
v_call: TRBV7-9
d_call: .
j_call: TRBJ2-7
clone_size: many

cdr3_nt: TGCAGTGCTACCACAGGGGGGTCGAACACTGAAGCTTTCTTT
cdr3_aa: CSATTGGSNTEAFF
cdr3_length: 14
v_call: TRBV20-1
d_call: TRBD1
j_call: TRBJ1-1
clone_size: .